This T cell receptor (beta chain) was identified during a study of T cell responses to AZD1222 COVID-19 vaccine (dated by TCRdb to 2020 to 2022). For context, the study as a whole: A total of around 240 trial participants underwent TCR sequencing, of whom 200 to 220 received two doses of AZD1222 and some 25 received two doses of the MenACWY control vaccine. Enrollment into the trials was organized by age into subgroups of 18-55, 56-69 and 70-plus years, and those subgroups contained roughly 140, 27 and 60 TCR-sequenced participants, respectively. Results and caveats for the whole study, not just this receptor: After two AZD1222 doses, both the breadth and the depth of spike-specific TCRs were significantly higher than at day 0 and than in MenACWY recipients. Because no day 14 peak-response samples were available, the repertoires could be characterized only after the peak T cell response. Participants were mostly white British and included more females than males, and it was suggested by the authors that clonal diversity may have been underestimated. In the small 56-69-year group, the increase in depth fell short of significance, most likely because of low power. Nearly half of unique spike-specific TCRs reportedly recognized epitopes outside regions mutated in the B.1.351 and B.1.1.7 variants. The whole spike protein was spanned by vaccine-associated CD4 TCRs, and dominant responses were seen in regions 160-218 and 743-854. Conclusions about previously exposed vaccinees were limited because only a handful of AZD1222 recipients were SARS-CoV-2 seropositive at baseline.

Remarks on this clone: Its antigen remains unidentified. Base qualities are not provided; no much larger clone lies one nucleotide away.

Including the terminal cysteine and phenylalanine, the CDR3 comprises 16 residues. The kept DNA is CDR3 alone, 48 bases in frame from the first base. Germline trimming: 0 bases from V, 7 bases from J; junction bases outside gene matches: 5. As encoded in the germline V gene, CDR1 is LGHNA while CDR2 is YNFKEQ. The CDR3 regions of human TCRbeta chains were subjected to immunosequencing. The authors processed their data as follows. TCRs in the repertoires were matched against a reference library of SARS-CoV-2-specific TCRs that had been generated with the MIRA antigen-specificity platform. Breadth was defined as the fraction of unique TCRs that were SARS-CoV-2-associated. Depth was defined as the fraction of total T cells that were SARS-CoV-2-associated. Using the MIRA data, each spike-specific TCR was assigned both to the spike region to which the TCR was reactive and to a CD4 or CD8 class. Log10-transformed breadth and depth values were compared by one-way ANOVA with Sidak's multiple comparisons tests. TCRdb obtained this table from immuneACCESS and retained in-frame rearrangements with V and J assigned. These tables miss some clones; where compared with another copy, unresolved V genes account for less than half of the shortfall, and the remainder is unexplained. V and J calls and clone size are those listed in that table; D and trimming were worked out from the DNA. The sample data list more than 120,000 clones, and about nine tenths of these were observed just once. In total, the top ten clones hold under 2% of the sample.

Reading the label with the study, this specimen's time point is: about 28 days (+/-7) after the second vaccine dose. AZD1222 recipients given second doses at about 4 weeks or at about 12 weeks were pooled, since spike-specific TCR depth and breadth were not found to differ between the two schedules. The vaccinee samples were drawn from two UK trials, COV001 and COV002, one of which was a single-blind randomized controlled phase 2/3 trial testing AZD1222 (ChAdOx1 nCoV-19) in healthy adults. For TCRbeta chain sequencing, PBMC samples from trial participants were taken at day 0 and at day 28 after the second dose.

The rearrangement combines TRBV4-2 with TRBJ1-4, with 10 bases aligning to TRBD1. The receptor comes from an adult who received the AZD1222 COVID-19 vaccine. Sequencing used peripheral blood, obtained 28 days after the second AZD1222 dose. The DNA reads TGTGCCAGCAGCCAAGATCGGGGACAGGGGACTGAAAAACTGTTTTTT. This yields the protein CASSQDRGQGTEKLFF.